This entry lists 29 T cell receptor beta chains sequenced from one sample in a study of technical replicates of blood from a few donors. TCRdb's table, derived via immunoSEQ multiplex PCR, lists solely in-frame clones and lacks some. The top ten clones hold roughly 3.9% of a sample with roughly 79,000 clones, 81% of them seen once. Sequencing was performed on PBMCs. These receptors were collected from a human donor in good health. Some clones in this sample may be carry-over from other donors' samples.

This chain links TRBV4-3 with TRBJ2-7; a possible D gene is TRBD1 (5 bases). V gave up 4 bases and J gave up 5 bases, with 15 bases separating them. CDR3 length: 14 residues. Germline CDR1 and CDR2: LGHNA and YSLEER. Here the CDR3 DNA reads TGCGCCAGCAGCCGAAATCCCAGGGCCCACGAGCAGTACTTC. Translated, it gives CASSRNPRAHEQYF.

The chain employs TRBV7-2 and TRBJ1-5, with 9 positions matching TRBD1. Germline trimming cut 4 bases from V and 1 base from J; bases unmatched to any gene: 8. Germline CDR1 is SGHTA and CDR2 is FQGNSA. This CDR3 has 17 amino acids. CDR3 in amino acids: CASSSTAGTGSNQPQHF. The CDR3 DNA sequence: TGTGCCAGCAGCTCCACCGCCGGGACAGGGAGCAATCAGCCCCAGCATTTT.

This clone has a handful of counts. V and J are TRBV6-5 and TRBJ1-2; D gene uncertain. Germline CDR1 reads MNHEY; CDR2 reads SVGAGI. This CDR3 contains 14 residues. V lost 0 bases, J lost 0 bases, and 5 bases lay in between. CDR3 in DNA: TGTGCCAGCAGTTACTCTACAGCTAACTATGGCTACACCTTC. Translation: CASSYSTANYGYTF.

The chain carries TRBV7-9 and TRBJ2-3; weak D call: TRBD2 (6 bases). CDR1 SEHNR and CDR2 FQNEAQ come from the germline V gene (reference sequence). The CDR3 consists of 16 residues. Trimming took off 5 bases at V and 4 bases at J, with 19 bases between the two ends. The CDR3: CASSQIGSDKSDTQYF. CDR3 in DNA: TGTGCCAGCAGCCAAATCGGGAGCGATAAGTCAGATACGCAGTATTTT.

This rearrangement joins TRBV6-5 to TRBJ2-5; 7 nucleotides match TRBD1. With V trimmed by 6 bases and J by 3 bases, 7 bases remained unmatched. CDR1 and CDR2 (germline): MNHEY, SVGAGI. The CDR3 sequence is 14 residues long. The CDR3 sequence is CASRTHRGKETQYF. The CDR3 DNA sequence: TGTGCCAGCAGAACACACAGGGGAAAAGAGACCCAGTACTTC.

This clone was observed a single time. At one end the junction does not follow the germline gene, possibly because of a read error. V and J are TRBV6-6 and TRBJ2-7; 8 bases align to TRBD2. Germline values: CDR1 MNHNY, CDR2 SVGAGI (reference sequence). This CDR3 has 15 amino acids. The CDR3 DNA reads as TGTGCCAGCAGTCGAATTGCGGGGGGCTCCCACGAGCAGTACTTC. It translates to CASSRIAGGSHEQYF.

The CDR3 DNA reads as TGTGCCAGTAGTATCAGCCTACAGCGGGGGAAATCCTACGAGCAGTACTTC. Translating gives CASSISLQRGKSYEQYF. The chain couples TRBV19 to TRBJ2-7, with 8 bases matching TRBD2. This CDR3 has 17 amino acids. Per germline, CDR1 LNHDA and CDR2 SQIVND (reference sequence). Trimming removed 3 bases from V and 1 base from J; junction bases left unmatched: 11.

This clone was counted a single time. V and J are TRBV20-1 and TRBJ2-5; D unresolved. CDR1 is DFQATT and CDR2 is SNEGSKA in the germline V gene (reference sequence). The CDR3 length is 11 residues. The V gene lost 6 bases and the J gene lost 4 bases, with 9 bases spanning the gap. The CDR3: CSAARSETQYF. In DNA, the CDR3 is TGCAGTGCAGCCCGGTCAGAGACCCAGTACTTC.

The CDR3 loop reads CASTTSGTGSNIQYF. CDR3 DNA: TGCGCCAGCACCACCTCCGGGACAGGGAGTAACATTCAGTACTTC. The chain employs TRBV5-1 and TRBJ2-4; 9 nucleotides align to TRBD1. Per germline, CDR1 SGHRS and CDR2 YFSETQ. The CDR3 is 15 residues long. V trimming: 6 bases; J trimming: 7 bases; junction bases outside the gene matches: 11. Using reference TRBV5-1 and TRBJ2-4 for the parts outside the CDR3, the full variable domain is KAGVTQTPRYLIKTRGQQVTLSCSPISGHRSVSWYQQTPGQGLQFLFEYFSETQRNKGNFPGRFSGRQFSNSRSEMNVSTLELGDSALYLCASTTSGTGSNIQYFGAGTRLSVL.

This clone came up a few times. The chain employs TRBV4-2 and TRBJ2-2; 8 bases align to TRBD2. CDR3 length equals 16 residues. V shed 4 bases and J 4 bases; nucleotides not matched to a gene: 8. Germline V gives CDR1 LGHNA, CDR2 YNFKEQ. CDR3 coding DNA: TGTGCCAGCAGCCTCGGGGGGGCCACGCCCACCGGGGAGCTGTTTTTT. Translating gives CASSLGGATPTGELFF.

This rearrangement joins TRBV6-1 to TRBJ1-5; 8 nucleotides match TRBD1. Germline CDR1 reads MNHNS; CDR2 reads SASEGT. V lost 1 base, J lost 3 bases, and 5 bases stayed unmatched. The CDR3 loop spans 16 amino acids. CDR3: CASSEGTGSSNQPQHF. CDR3 nucleotide sequence: TGTGCCAGCAGTGAAGGGACAGGGAGCTCCAATCAGCCCCAGCATTTT.

The J gene is TRBJ2-7, the V gene TRBV29-1; TRBD1 aligns across 9 bases. This CDR3 is built from 13 residues. CDR1 and CDR2 (germline): SQVTM, ANQGSEA. V trimming: 3 bases; J trimming: 6 bases; junction bases outside the gene matches: 6. The CDR3 coding sequence is TGCAGCGTTGAGGAGGGACAGGGAGGCGAGCAGTACTTC. Its protein product is CSVEEGQGGEQYF.

The chain links TRBV27 to TRBJ2-7; 11 nucleotides match TRBD2. There are 14 residues in the CDR3. Unmatched junction bases numbered 9, after V lost 8 bases and J lost 6 bases. Germline V lookup: CDR1 MNHEY, CDR2 SMNVEV (reference sequence). The chain's CDR3 is CASGRTSGLSEQYF. The CDR3 nucleotides are TGTGCCAGCGGTCGGACTAGCGGGCTGTCCGAGCAGTACTTC.

This chain uses TRBV19 with TRBJ2-6; D is undetermined. This CDR3 has 15 amino acids. V was clipped by 1 base and J by 2 bases, with 6 bases between them. Germline V CDR1 and CDR2: LNHDA, SQIVND (reference sequence). This chain's CDR3 is CASSIGQTGANVLTF. The DNA for the CDR3 is TGTGCCAGTAGTATAGGGCAGACTGGGGCCAACGTCCTGACTTTC.

This clone was picked up a small number of times. The CDR3 here is CASMPTPGPGHGYTF. CDR3 DNA sequence: TGTGCCAGTATGCCAACTCCTGGGCCAGGTCATGGCTACACCTTC. The chain links TRBV19 to TRBJ1-2; D remains ambiguous. Germline CDR1 LNHDA, CDR2 SQIVND (reference sequence). CDR3 length equals 15 residues. The germline V and J ends were trimmed by 7 bases and 6 bases, with 21 bases remaining between them.

V usage is TRBV5-1 and J usage is TRBJ1-2; D gene uncertain. Germline V lookup: CDR1 SGHRS, CDR2 YFSETQ. There are 11 residues in the CDR3. The ends were cut back, 0 bases at V and 8 bases at J, with 5 bases in the middle. CDR3 amino acids: CASSLGEGYTF. DNA for the CDR3: TGCGCCAGCAGCTTGGGAGAGGGCTACACCTTC.

The chain employs TRBV5-1 and TRBJ1-1; TRBD1 aligns across 11 bases. Trimming at V came to 4 bases and at J to 5 bases, leaving 4 bases not matched to a gene. CDR3 length equals 14 residues. Per the germline V gene, CDR1 is SGHRS and CDR2 is YFSETQ. CDR3 amino acids: CASSSGQGATEAFF. The CDR3 DNA is TGCGCCAGCAGCAGCGGACAGGGGGCTACTGAAGCTTTCTTT.

This chain joins TRBV4-1 and TRBJ1-1; D gene unclear. V was trimmed by 2 bases and J by 5 bases, leaving 12 bases between them. The germline V gene has CDR1 MGHRA and CDR2 YSYEKL. The CDR3 consists of 14 residues. The CDR3 protein is CASSQPKKRTEAFF. The CDR3 bases are TGCGCCAGCAGCCAACCAAAAAAGAGGACTGAAGCTTTCTTT.

This chain connects TRBV7-6 to TRBJ2-3; 9 bases are shared with TRBD1. The CDR3 runs to 13 residues. V was pared by 5 bases and J by 4 bases, with 1 base of the junction left unmatched. The germline V gene encodes CDR1 SGHVS and CDR2 FNYEAQ. The CDR3, as DNA: TGTGCCAGCAGCCGGACAGGGGCAGATACGCAGTATTTT. This sequence encodes CASSRTGADTQYF.

This clone was seen a handful of times. The chain employs TRBV6-4 and TRBJ2-3; 7 bases line up with TRBD2. The CDR3 runs 14 residues. With 2 bases clipped from V and 4 bases from J, the junction kept 3 bases outside the gene matches. Germline CDR1 reads MRHNA; CDR2 reads SNTAGT. CDR3 nucleotide sequence: TGTGCCAGCAGTGACGGCGGGAGTTCAGATACGCAGTATTTT. It yields the protein CASSDGGSSDTQYF.

This clone was seen only a few times. J is TRBJ1-1 and V is TRBV29-1, with D perhaps TRBD1 (6 bases). The CDR3 consists of 17 residues. The V gene's germline CDR1 is SQVTM and CDR2 ANQGSEA. The V end was cut by 3 bases, the J end by 0 bases, with 20 bases between. The CDR3 is CSVDTGWFSGMNTEAFF. The CDR3 DNA reads as TGCAGCGTTGATACAGGGTGGTTCTCTGGCATGAACACTGAAGCTTTCTTT.

This CDR3 reads CASSYSAGASEKLFF. The CDR3 nucleotides read TGTGCCAGCAGTTACTCCGCGGGGGCGAGTGAAAAACTGTTTTTT. The chain is built from TRBV6-5 and TRBJ1-4, with D perhaps matching TRBD1 (6 bases). CDR1 is MNHEY, CDR2 SVGAGI, per germline. This CDR3 region has 15 residues. V lost 0 bases to trimming and J lost 7 bases, with 12 bases between them.

The V call is TRBV4-2, the J call TRBJ2-5, with TRBD1 identical over 10 bases. The germline gives CDR1 LGHNA, CDR2 YNFKEQ. V gave up 4 bases and J gave up 5 bases; unmatched junction bases: 10. The CDR3 has 16 amino acids. CDR3 loop: CASSLTGTGARETQYF. The CDR3 coding sequence is TGTGCCAGCAGCCTCACAGGGACAGGGGCGAGGGAGACCCAGTACTTC.

This clone showed up just once. The chain uses TRBV6-5 and TRBJ2-3, with 9 bases that match TRBD1. Per the germline V gene, CDR1 is MNHEY and CDR2 is SVGAGI. The CDR3 is 16 residues long. V trimming: 2 bases; J trimming: 7 bases; junction bases outside the gene matches: 10. The CDR3 nucleotides are TGTGCCAGCAGTTACCAACGGCCGGACAGGGGTTATACGCAGTATTTT. Protein product: CASSYQRPDRGYTQYF.

V usage is TRBV19 and J usage is TRBJ2-3, with 7 bases fitting TRBD2. The CDR3 contains 17 residues. Germline V lookup: CDR1 LNHDA, CDR2 SQIVND (reference sequence). The V and J ends lost 2 bases and 1 base, in that order; junction bases with no gene match: 9. The CDR3 loop is CASSIMIAGEGTDTQYF. The CDR3, as DNA: TGTGCCAGTAGTATAATGATTGCGGGAGAAGGCACAGATACGCAGTATTTT.

This clone came up a few times. This sequence joins TRBV29-1 and TRBJ1-1; tentatively, D is TRBD1 (6 bases). CDR3 length: 12 residues. V lost 5 bases and J lost 4, with 11 bases in between. Germline values: CDR1 SQVTM, CDR2 ANQGSEA. DNA of the CDR3: TGCAGCGTTATAAGGGGGGGCACTGAAGCTTTCTTT. It translates to CSVIRGGTEAFF.

A single count supports this clone. The chain is built from TRBV5-1 and TRBJ1-2; maybe TRBD1 (6 bases). The germline V and J ends were trimmed by 2 bases and 5 bases, with 16 bases remaining between them. The germline V gene encodes CDR1 SGHRS and CDR2 YFSETQ. The CDR3 consists of 15 residues. The CDR3 region has the DNA TGCGCCAGCAGCTTTCAACAGGGCGAACTATATGGCTACACCTTC. It codes for CASSFQQGELYGYTF.

This clone was observed a handful of times. The CDR3 DNA reads TGTGCCAGCTCACCAGGACAGGGACTGAACACCGGGGAGCTGTTTTTT. It translates to CASSPGQGLNTGELFF. The chain combines TRBV18 with TRBJ2-2, with 8 bases lining up with TRBD1. The V and J ends lost 2 bases and 1 base, in that order; junction bases with no gene match: 3. Germline lookup yields CDR1 KGHSH and CDR2 LQKENI. The CDR3 has 16 residues. Looking up the rest from reference TRBV18 and TRBJ2-2 gives the full variable domain: NAGVMQNPRHLVRRRGQEARLRCSPMKGHSHVYWYRQLPEEGLKFMVYLQKENIIDESGMPKERFSAEFPKEGPSILRIQQVVRGDSAAYFCASSPGQGLNTGELFFGEGSRLTVL.

This chain links TRBV30 with TRBJ2-7, with D perhaps matching TRBD2 (5 bases). CDR1 is GTSNPN and CDR2 is SVGIG in the germline V gene (reference sequence). The CDR3 has 14 amino acids. Deletions cut 0 bases from V and 6 bases from J, with 15 bases between. DNA of the CDR3: TGTGCCTGGAGTGTAAGGAGTCGGGGTCCCGAGCAGTACTTC. This codes for CAWSVRSRGPEQYF.